These 16 T cell receptor beta chains came from one sample sequenced in a study of early T cells in non-severe SARS-CoV-2 infection. Via MiXCR, TCRdb re-called the 5' RACE reads, giving one row per CDR3 protein. The sample has approximately 66,000 distinct CDR3 sequences, less than 15% seen once; the top ten hold 5.2%. The material sequenced was whole blood. These receptors were taken from an adult who was a healthcare worker with PCR-confirmed SARS-CoV-2 infection or an uninfected control (not recorded which).

This clonotype was observed many times. The genes are TRBV29-1 and TRBJ2-3, with 9 bases aligning to TRBD2. The germline V gene encodes CDR1 SQVTM and CDR2 ANQGSEA. The CDR3 is made up of 13 amino acids. The junction had 0 bases not matched to a gene; V was cut back by 4 bases and J by 1 base. CDR3 amino acids: CSVGTSGTDTQYF. DNA of the CDR3: TGCAGCGTTGGGACTAGCGGCACAGATACGCAGTATTTT.

This clonotype was counted between two and nine times. This chain uses TRBV7-2 with TRBJ2-7; D remains ambiguous. Trimming removed 5 bases at V and 0 bases at J, with 14 bases between. This CDR3 has 15 residues. Germline V CDR1 and CDR2: SGHTA, FQGNSA. This CDR3 is CASSLRLASSYEQYF. Here the CDR3 DNA reads TGTGCCAGCAGCCTGCGACTGGCAAGCTCCTACGAGCAGTACTTC. Full variable domain (outside the CDR3, taken from reference TRBV7-2 and TRBJ2-7): GAGVSQSPSNKVTEKGKDVELRCDPISGHTALYWYRQSLGQGLEFLIYFQGNSAPDKSGLPSDRFSAERTGGSVSTLTIQRTQQEDSAVYLCASSLRLASSYEQYFGPGTRLTVT.

This clonotype has just a few counts. CDR3 nucleotides: TGCAGTGCTAGAGATCGAACAGGGAGGACCTATAATTCACCCCTCCACTTT. Translation gives CSARDRTGRTYNSPLHF. The genes are TRBV20-1 and TRBJ1-6; possibly TRBD1 for D (6 bases). Trimming left V 0 bases short and J 2 bases short, with 14 bases between. Germline CDR1 and CDR2: DFQATT and SNEGSKA (reference sequence). The CDR3 has 17 residues.

This clonotype was seen at least ten times. The V gene is TRBV2, the J gene TRBJ2-5; possibly TRBD2 for D (5 bases). Germline assignment: CDR1 SNHLY and CDR2 FYNNEI. The CDR3 consists of 13 residues. Trimming removed 5 bases from V and 0 bases from J, with 7 bases in between. CDR3 bases: TGTGCCAGCAGTACCGGGAACCAAGAGACCCAGTACTTC. It specifies CASSTGNQETQYF.

This clonotype was seen ten or more times. The chain employs TRBV24-1 and TRBJ2-1, with 9 nucleotides matching TRBD1. The V and J ends lost 7 bases and 5 bases, in that order; junction bases with no gene match: 5. The germline V gene encodes CDR1 KGHDR and CDR2 SFDVKD. This CDR3 has 14 amino acids. CDR3 protein: CATSRTGVNNEQFF. CDR3 nucleotides: TGTGCCACCAGCCGGACAGGGGTAAACAATGAGCAGTTCTTC.

This sequence joins TRBV29-1 and TRBJ2-3, with D maybe TRBD1 (6 bases). Germline CDR1 is SQVTM and CDR2 is ANQGSEA. V lost 7 bases and J 3 bases, leaving 17 bases between the germline ends. The CDR3 sequence is 14 residues long. CDR3 residues: CSATEGVLTDTQYF. The CDR3 DNA reads TGCAGCGCCACAGAGGGGGTTTTGACAGATACGCAGTATTTT.

V is TRBV14 and J is TRBJ2-7; D may be TRBD1 (6 bases). The CDR3 length is 19 residues. V gave up 4 bases and J gave up 0 bases, with 25 bases separating them. Germline V CDR1 and CDR2: SGHDN, FVKESK. CDR3 sequence reads: CASSPKTGTVPLRSYEQYF. For the CDR3, the DNA is TGTGCCAGCAGCCCAAAAACAGGGACCGTACCTTTGCGCTCCTACGAGCAGTACTTC.

This clonotype has just a few counts. The CDR3: CASTNLQANTEAFF. The CDR3 nucleotides are TGTGCCAGCACCAACCTACAGGCTAACACTGAAGCTTTCTTT. The chain has TRBV12-3 or TRBV12-4 and TRBJ1-1, with TRBD1 as a possible D gene (5 bases). The CDR3 spans 14 residues. Deletions cut 7 bases from V and 2 bases from J, with 14 bases between.

This clonotype has just a few counts. The chain links TRBV6-5 to TRBJ2-2; D not certain. The CDR3 loop spans 12 amino acids. V lost 4 bases and J 6 bases, leaving 6 bases between the germline ends. Germline-derived CDR1 and CDR2 are MNHEY and SVGAGI. In DNA form, the CDR3 reads TGTGCCAGCAGTTCCCCGGCCGGGGAGCTGTTTTTT. As protein: CASSSPAGELFF.

The table lists this clonotype with many counts. This sequence joins TRBV7-6 and TRBJ2-1, with 7 bases fitting TRBD2. In germline, CDR1 is SGHVS, CDR2 FNYEAQ. Trimming removed 3 bases from V and 4 bases from J; junction bases left unmatched: 3. CDR3 length: 14 residues. The CDR3 reads CASSLGREYNEQFF. DNA of the CDR3: TGTGCCAGCAGCTTGGGGCGGGAGTACAATGAGCAGTTCTTC.

This clonotype has only a few counts. The rearrangement links TRBV7-3 to TRBJ2-5; D remains unclear. V dropped 0 bases and J dropped 0 bases, with 8 bases sitting between them. Germline V gene sequence: CDR1 SGHTA, CDR2 FQGTGA. The CDR3 has 15 residues. DNA for the CDR3: TGTGCCAGCAGCTTAACTTTGACGGACCAAGAGACCCAGTACTTC. Amino acids: CASSLTLTDQETQYF.

This clonotype was seen only a few times. V gene TRBV24-1 combines with J gene TRBJ1-4; TRBD1 aligns across 8 bases. Trimming cost V 2 bases and J 0 bases; bases outside gene matches: 4. This CDR3 is 17 amino acids long. The germline CDR1 and CDR2 sequences are KGHDR and SFDVKD. The CDR3, as DNA: TGTGCCACCAGTGATTCCGGGACAGGTGCAACTAATGAAAAACTGTTTTTT. This translates into CATSDSGTGATNEKLFF.

This clonotype has a count of ten or more. The gene calls are TRBV4-1 and TRBJ2-5, with 10 nucleotides matching TRBD2. CDR1 and CDR2 from the germline V gene are MGHRA and YSYEKL. The CDR3 totals 16 residues. Trimming removed 0 bases from V and 5 bases from J; junction bases left unmatched: 6. The CDR3 loop is CASSQEKRGGSETQYF. CDR3 coding DNA: TGCGCCAGCAGCCAAGAGAAGCGGGGGGGCTCTGAGACCCAGTACTTC.

This clonotype was seen many times. J is TRBJ2-3 and V is TRBV29-1; no definite D call. CDR1 is SQVTM, CDR2 ANQGSEA, per germline. V shed 4 bases and J shed 6 bases, with 2 bases lying between them. This CDR3 has 9 amino acids. The DNA of the CDR3 is TGCAGCGTTGGGGATACGCAGTATTTT. This gives the protein CSVGDTQYF.

The chain joins TRBV5-1 to TRBJ1-6; D might be TRBD1 (5 bases). From germline, CDR1 is SGHRS and CDR2 YFSETQ. V was trimmed by 3 bases and J by 8 bases, leaving 15 bases between them. This CDR3 spans 15 amino acids. The DNA of the CDR3 is TGCGCCAGCAGCTCGGGAAGGGGTAGATATTCACCCCTCCACTTT. Its translation: CASSSGRGRYSPLHF.

This clonotype was observed a few times. The J gene is TRBJ2-3, the V gene TRBV12-5; the D is unclear. The V gene's germline CDR1 is LGHNT and CDR2 FRNRAP. V was clipped by 7 bases and J by 4 bases, with 18 bases between them. The CDR3 extends over 15 amino acids. The CDR3, as DNA: TGTGCTAGTGCCCGACCCGATCGGGCCTCAGATACGCAGTATTTT. This gives the protein CASARPDRASDTQYF.